A selection of T cell receptor beta chains follows, all from one sample in a study of CD8+ T cells in alopecia areata. Data came from immunoSEQ multiplex PCR; TCRdb stores just in-frame clones and leaves some out. The table includes over 200,000 clones, approximately 52% detected once. The starting material was CD4+ T cells sorted from blood, obtained at week 0. Receptors were obtained from a human donor with alopecia areata. Each CDR3 is given with its conserved first and last residue. The D gene is left open where the match is weak. Size is stated for part of the rows, as once, few or many counts, or as a class when the clone is expanded.

clone_size	cdr3_length	d_call	v_call	j_call	cdr3_nt	cdr3_aa
-	16	-	TRBV5-6	TRBJ1-1	TGTGCCAGCATCGCGACTTGGGGGGCGCGGAACACTGAAGCTTTCTTT	CASIATWGARNTEAFF
once	15	-	TRBV29-1	TRBJ1-2	TGCAGCGTTGAGAGGCAGGGCGATGGGGAAGGCGGCTACACCTTC	CSVERQGDGEGGYTF
-	16	-	TRBV10-3	TRBJ2-7	TGTGCCATCAGTGGATACCGCAGGGGAGGGGGCTACGAGCAGTACTTC	CAISGYRRGGGYEQYF
-	17	-	TRBV29-1	TRBJ2-3	TGCAGCGCATCCTCCCGCGGTTGGCGGTCCAACACAGATACGCAGTATTTT	CSASSRGWRSNTDTQYF
-	13	-	TRBV29-1	TRBJ2-3	TGCAGCGTTGTTGGGCGGATCACAGATACGCAGTATTTT	CSVVGRITDTQYF
-	13	-	TRBV15	TRBJ1-2	TGTGCCACCAGCTTACAGGGTTTGCATGGCTACACCTTC	CATSLQGLHGYTF
few	16	TRBD1	TRBV7-2	TRBJ1-2	TGTGCCAGCAGCTTAAAGGCCGGGACAGGGTCGCGAGGCTACACCTTC	CASSLKAGTGSRGYTF
-	14	TRBD2	TRBV5-1	TRBJ2-3	TGCGCCAGCAGCTTGATAGCGGGAGGAGATACGCAGTATTTT	CASSLIAGGDTQYF
many	14	-	TRBV30	TRBJ2-1	TGTGCCTGCCATAAGGGAGCGGACTACAATGAGCAGTTCTTC	CACHKGADYNEQFF
-	15	-	TRBV4-1	TRBJ2-7	TGCGCCAGCCGCAACCCAGGGGAGGGTCAGTACGAGCAGTACTTC	CASRNPGEGQYEQYF
-	13	TRBD2	TRBV4-1	TRBJ2-1	TGCGCCAGCAGCCTTGTGGGGGGGAATGAGCAGTTCTTC	CASSLVGGNEQFF
-	15	TRBD1	TRBV7-2	TRBJ2-7	TGTGCCAGCAGCTTAGATACCGGGACAGGGGACGAGCAGTACTTC	CASSLDTGTGDEQYF
-	15	-	TRBV5-1	TRBJ2-1	TGCGCCAGCAGCTTGGATACTAGCAGCTACAATGAGCAGTTCTTC	CASSLDTSSYNEQFF
-	14	TRBD1	TRBV9	TRBJ1-4	TGTGCCAGCAGCGTGGGACAGGGCTCGGAAAAACTGTTTTTT	CASSVGQGSEKLFF
-	10	-	TRBV29-1	TRBJ2-1	TGCAGCGGCGGGACTGGGGAGCAGTTCTTC	CSGGTGEQFF
-	12	TRBD1	TRBV2	TRBJ1-1	TGTGCCACCGGACAGGGGAGCACTGAAGCTTTCTTT	CATGQGSTEAFF
-	13	TRBD2	TRBV30	TRBJ2-1	TGTGCCTGGAGAAATACGGGGGGAAATGAGCAGTTCTTC	CAWRNTGGNEQFF
-	15	-	TRBV2	TRBJ1-2	TGTGCCAGCAGTGAAGTCGGGATCGGTCCCTATGGCTACACCTTC	CASSEVGIGPYGYTF
few	11	-	TRBV19	TRBJ1-1	TGTGCCAGTAGTATAGGACGGGGAGCTTTCTTT	CASSIGRGAFF
-	20	-	TRBV30	TRBJ2-1	TGTGCCTGGAGTGTGCAGCTCTTTAGGGGGGCTGCCGGTCATTACAATGAGCAGTTCTTC	CAWSVQLFRGAAGHYNEQFF
-	17	TRBD2	TRBV30	TRBJ2-1	TGTGCCTGGAGTGGCGGGAGGGCACAAAGCTCCTACAATGAGCAGTTCTTC	CAWSGGRAQSSYNEQFF
-	14	-	TRBV5-6	TRBJ1-3	TGTGCCAGCAGCACAGAGGGGGGTGGAAACACCATATATTTT	CASSTEGGGNTIYF
-	15	TRBD2	TRBV11-2	TRBJ2-3	TGTGCCAGCAGCCGCGGGGGGCCGTACACAGATACGCAGTATTTT	CASSRGGPYTDTQYF
once	14	-	TRBV30	TRBJ1-4	TGTGCCTGGAGTCGACCGACAACTAATGAAAAACTGTTTTTT	CAWSRPTTNEKLFF
-	16	TRBD2	TRBV5-1	TRBJ2-3	TGCGCCAGCAGCCTTTGGACTAGCGGGGAGGGGAATACGCAGTATTTT	CASSLWTSGEGNTQYF
-	12	-	TRBV30	TRBJ2-3	TGTGCCTGGAGTAGAGCTACAGATACGCAGTATTTT	CAWSRATDTQYF
-	14	-	TRBV2	TRBJ2-2	TGTGCCAGCAGTGCTCTAGCGTGGGCCGGGGAGCTGTTTTTT	CASSALAWAGELFF
-	14	TRBD1	TRBV29-1	TRBJ2-1	TGCAGCGGTAACCGGGACAGCCTGTCTAATGAGCAGTTCTTC	CSGNRDSLSNEQFF
many	16	TRBD1	TRBV4-1	TRBJ2-7	TGCGCCAGCAGCCACGGGACAGGGTGGCAAAACTACGAGCAGTACTTC	CASSHGTGWQNYEQYF
-	13	-	TRBV10-1	TRBJ1-6	TGCGCCAGCAGGGCCGGGCGGAATTCACCCCTCCACTTT	CASRAGRNSPLHF
few	14	TRBD1	TRBV6-1	TRBJ1-2	TGTGCCAGCCAAGCCAGGGGGCAGGACTATGGCTACACCTTC	CASQARGQDYGYTF
-	16	TRBD2	TRBV5-1	TRBJ2-1	TGCGCCAGCAGCCTTCAGCCCAGCGGGGGGGCCGATGAGCAGTTCTTC	CASSLQPSGGADEQFF
-	15	-	TRBV4-2	TRBJ2-1	TGTGCCAGCAGCCAAGATCCGGCGGACTACAATGAGCAGTTCTTC	CASSQDPADYNEQFF
-	16	-	TRBV7-2	TRBJ2-1	TGTGCCAGCAACTCCTGGGGGACGGGGGAGTCTAATGAGCAGTTCTTC	CASNSWGTGESNEQFF
few	13	-	TRBV7-9	TRBJ1-1	TGTGCCAGCAGCCTACAGTCGAACACTGAAGCTTTCTTT	CASSLQSNTEAFF
-	15	-	TRBV25-1	TRBJ2-2	TGTGCCAGCAGTGAATTCCGAGCTGGGAGCGGGGAGCTGTTTTTT	CASSEFRAGSGELFF
-	17	-	TRBV18	TRBJ2-3	TGTGCCAGCTCACCATTCGGGGTAGTTCGGAGCACAGATACGCAGTATTTT	CASSPFGVVRSTDTQYF
-	16	-	TRBV12-2	TRBJ1-1	TGTGCAAGTCGCTTCGCCCCAATTACACCTAACACTGAAGCTTTCTTT	CASRFAPITPNTEAFF
-	14	-	TRBV13	TRBJ1-4	TGTGCCAGCAGCACGGGACCGCTTAATGAAAAACTGTTTTTT	CASSTGPLNEKLFF
-	15	-	TRBV19	TRBJ2-2	TGTGCCAGTAGTCTGCGGTCAAGATTCTCCGGGGAGCTGTTTTTT	CASSLRSRFSGELFF
once	15	-	TRBV25-1	TRBJ1-1	TGTGCCAGCATCCCGGATTACGGTCTAAACACTGAAGCTTTCTTT	CASIPDYGLNTEAFF
-	12	TRBD1	TRBV30	TRBJ1-1	TGTGCCTGGCGCAGGGGGCGGACTGAAGCTTTCTTT	CAWRRGRTEAFF
-	13	-	TRBV25-1	TRBJ2-7	TGTGCCAGCAGTAGACGGACCCCAAGCGAGCAGTACTTC	CASSRRTPSEQYF
few	13	-	TRBV7-3	TRBJ2-1	TGTGCCAGCAGCCCCGGGTGGGCCAATGAGCAGTTCTTC	CASSPGWANEQFF
once	16	-	TRBV5-1	TRBJ2-5	TGCGCCAGCAGCGAAGACCTTATCACAGCAGGGGAGACCCAGTACTTC	CASSEDLITAGETQYF
-	19	-	TRBV15	TRBJ2-3	TGTGCCACCAGCCGAGCAAAATACGGCGGGGGCCGTAGCACAGATACGCAGTATTTT	CATSRAKYGGGRSTDTQYF
few	16	TRBD2	TRBV4-1	TRBJ2-7	TGCGCCAGCAGCCAAGTGATTGCTAGCGGACCTTACGAGCAGTACTTC	CASSQVIASGPYEQYF
few	13	TRBD1	TRBV29-1	TRBJ2-7	TGCAGCGCAGGACAGGGGCGGTTCAACGAGCAGTACTTC	CSAGQGRFNEQYF
-	15	TRBD1	TRBV5-1	TRBJ2-1	TGCGCCAGCAGTCGAGGACAGGGGGCGGTAAATGAGCAGTTCTTC	CASSRGQGAVNEQFF
many	14	TRBD1	TRBV6-6	TRBJ2-2	TGTGCCAGCACCGGGACAGGGGGCACCGGGGAGCTGTTTTTT	CASTGTGGTGELFF
few	16	-	TRBV7-9	TRBJ1-1	TGTGCCAGCAGCCCCGGGCTCAGGGAGAAGGGGACTGAAGCTTTCTTT	CASSPGLREKGTEAFF
few	15	-	TRBV6-1	TRBJ2-1	TGTGCCAGCGTACGGTCTGGAATGCCGGGCAATGAGCAGTTCTTC	CASVRSGMPGNEQFF
-	14	-	TRBV7-2	TRBJ1-6	TGTGCCAGCAGCCAACGAAGGGGTAATTCACCCCTCCACTTT	CASSQRRGNSPLHF
-	14	-	TRBV5-6	TRBJ1-2	TGTGCCAGCAGCTTGCTGGGGGTTGACTATGGCTACACCTTC	CASSLLGVDYGYTF
few	14	-	TRBV19	TRBJ1-4	TGTGCCAGTAGCCCGGGACGGGGTAAGGAAAAACTGTTTTTT	CASSPGRGKEKLFF